The rows below give T cell receptor beta chains drawn from one sample of a study of blood T cells in healthy people across ages. TCRdb re-analysed the 5' RACE reads in MiXCR, keeping a single row per CDR3 protein. This table holds about 1.4 million distinct CDR3 sequences, almost 60% found once. The sample consisted of blood. The receptor set was obtained from a man between 18 and 29 years old in good health. Both conserved end residues are part of each CDR3. Fields, in order: J gene, V gene, clone size, D gene, CDR3 protein, CDR3 DNA. The D gene is left open where the match is weak. The listing skips clone size in some rows; elsewhere it reads once, few, many or a size class.

>TRBJ2-3|TRBV4-3|.|.
CASSQEDPFTDTQYF
TGCGCCAGCAGCCAAGAGGACCCTTTTACAGATACGCAGTATTTT
>TRBJ2-1|TRBV4-1|few|.
CASSHRETLYNEQFF
TGCGCCAGCAGCCATAGGGAGACCCTCTACAATGAGCAGTTCTTC
>TRBJ2-2|TRBV25-1|.|TRBD2
CASSVLAANTGELFF
TGTGCCAGCAGTGTCCTAGCGGCCAACACCGGGGAGCTGTTTTTT
>TRBJ2-1|TRBV4-1|few|TRBD2
CASSQDSGGAVYNEQFF
TGCGCCAGCAGCCAAGATAGCGGGGGGGCCGTCTACAATGAGCAGTTCTTC
>TRBJ2-6|TRBV13|.|.
CASTVRGESGANVLTF
TGTGCCAGCACTGTCAGGGGTGAATCTGGGGCCAACGTCCTGACTTTC
>TRBJ2-5|TRBV7-2|.|.
CASSYDGGAETQYF
TGTGCCAGCAGCTACGACGGGGGTGCGGAGACCCAGTACTTC
>TRBJ1-2|TRBV5-1|.|.
CASSTGTLDYYGYTF
TGCGCCAGCAGCACAGGGACATTAGACTACTATGGCTACACCTTC
>TRBJ1-6|TRBV12-3/TRBV12-4|.|.
CASSLSGVRSPLHF
TGTGCCAGCAGTTTGTCGGGGGTTAGGTCACCCCTCCACTTT
>TRBJ1-5|TRBV20-1|.|.
CSARDHGNSNQPQHF
TGCAGTGCTAGAGACCATGGTAATAGCAATCAGCCCCAGCATTTT
>TRBJ2-1|TRBV13|few|TRBD2
CASSLGRGEIKFNEQFF
TGTGCCAGCAGCTTAGGTCGGGGGGAAATAAAGTTCAATGAGCAGTTCTTC
>TRBJ1-1|TRBV4-3|.|.
CASSQDGWRAGTEAFF
TGCGCCAGCAGCCAAGATGGCTGGAGGGCGGGAACTGAAGCTTTCTTT
>TRBJ2-7|TRBV2|.|TRBD1
CASKGTGGSYEQYF
TGTGCCAGCAAAGGTACAGGGGGCTCCTACGAGCAGTACTTC
>TRBJ2-1|TRBV20-1|.|TRBD2
CSARDFNWPGRIRNEQFF
TGCAGTGCTAGAGATTTCAACTGGCCCGGGAGGATAAGGAATGAGCAGTTCTTC
>TRBJ2-1|TRBV29-1|once|.
CSGQTGDEQFF
TGCAGCGGTCAAACGGGCGATGAGCAGTTCTTC
>TRBJ2-7|TRBV29-1|few|TRBD2
CSVEWGGSSYEQYF
TGCAGCGTTGAATGGGGGGGGAGCTCCTACGAGCAGTACTTC
>TRBJ2-1|TRBV7-6|.|.
CASSSARGGEQFF
TGTGCCAGCAGCTCTGCCAGGGGGGGTGAGCAGTTCTTC
>TRBJ1-4|TRBV4-3|.|TRBD1
CASSQEERTGKGLEKLFF
TGCGCCAGCAGCCAAGAAGAGAGGACAGGGAAGGGGCTTGAAAAACTGTTTTTT
>TRBJ1-4|TRBV6-5|.|.
CASSTRQGFGEKLFF
TGTGCCAGCAGTACCCGGCAGGGCTTCGGTGAAAAACTGTTTTTT
>TRBJ2-2|TRBV20-1|.|.
CSAEVPGAYTGELFF
TGCAGTGCCGAGGTGCCAGGGGCCTACACCGGGGAGCTGTTTTTT
>TRBJ1-5|TRBV15|.|.
CATSRARGFNQPQHF
TGTGCCACCAGCAGAGCCCGGGGCTTCAATCAGCCCCAGCATTTT
>TRBJ2-7|TRBV10-3|few|TRBD1
CAIRGQGVAYEQYF
TGTGCCATCAGAGGACAGGGGGTGGCCTACGAGCAGTACTTC
>TRBJ1-4|TRBV5-6|few|.
CASSVEANEKLFF
TGTGCCAGCAGCGTGGAGGCTAATGAAAAACTGTTTTTT